The rows below give T cell receptor beta chains drawn from one sample of a study of shared clonotypes between healthy human individuals. Clones were sequenced by immunoSEQ multiplex PCR, and TCRdb holds only the in-frame ones, with some missing. This table holds a few million clones, approximately 94% found once. Sequencing was done on a sample of naive CD4+ T cells sorted from blood. These receptors were obtained from a man between 18 and 29 years old in good health. Each CDR3 is given with its conserved first and last residue. A D gene is named only where the DNA matches it firmly. Clone size appears in some rows only: once, few, many, or a class for an expanded clone.

V gene	D gene	CDR3 length	clone size	J gene	CDR3 protein	CDR3 DNA
TRBV18	TRBD1	14	-	TRBJ1-2	CASSPEGAPYGYTF	TGTGCCAGCTCACCAGAGGGGGCCCCCTATGGCTACACCTTC
TRBV7-2	-	15	few	TRBJ1-1	CASRSLQQGGTEAFF	TGTGCCAGCAGATCCCTCCAACAGGGTGGGACTGAAGCTTTCTTT
TRBV29-1	-	14	few	TRBJ1-1	CSVVPETVNTEAFF	TGCAGCGTTGTCCCAGAAACAGTGAACACTGAAGCTTTCTTT
TRBV18	-	15	-	TRBJ1-5	CASSPEGGINQPQHF	TGTGCCAGCTCACCTGAAGGGGGTATCAATCAGCCCCAGCATTTT
TRBV4-2	-	16	-	TRBJ2-1	CASSQELAARYNEQFF	TGTGCCAGCAGCCAAGAACTCGCCGCTCGCTACAATGAGCAGTTCTTC
TRBV6-1	-	11	few	TRBJ1-6	CASSVGSPLHF	TGTGCCAGCAGTGTGGGTTCACCCCTCCACTTT
TRBV19	-	11	-	TRBJ2-7	CASSNLGEQYF	TGTGCCAGTAGTAACTTGGGCGAGCAGTACTTC
TRBV5-1	-	18	-	TRBJ2-7	CASSLSGLLRPGSYEQYF	TGCGCCAGCAGCTTGAGTGGCTTACTTCGCCCCGGGTCCTACGAGCAGTACTTC
TRBV9	-	16	-	TRBJ1-2	CASSVDSGRAFGGYTF	TGTGCCAGCAGCGTAGATTCAGGACGGGCCTTTGGGGGCTACACCTTC
TRBV2	-	14	-	TRBJ2-2	CASRPQGNTGELFF	TGTGCCAGCCGCCCCCAAGGGAACACCGGGGAGCTGTTTTTT
TRBV19	TRBD1	14	-	TRBJ1-1	CASRENRGNTEAFF	TGTGCCAGCCGTGAAAACAGGGGGAACACTGAAGCTTTCTTT
TRBV7-2	-	14	-	TRBJ1-3	CASSQSPTGNTIYF	TGTGCCAGCAGCCAATCCCCTACTGGAAACACCATATATTTT
TRBV7-8	TRBD2	14	-	TRBJ2-5	CASASGGMRETQYF	TGTGCCAGTGCTTCGGGAGGGATGAGGGAGACCCAGTACTTC
TRBV10-3	TRBD1	12	-	TRBJ2-4	CAISGDRDIQYF	TGTGCCATCAGTGGGGACAGGGATATTCAGTACTTC
TRBV5-1	-	14	-	TRBJ1-4	CASSKRQFNEKLFF	TGCGCCAGCAGCAAGCGACAATTTAATGAAAAACTGTTTTTT
TRBV10-3	-	11	-	TRBJ2-1	CAISEFPEQFF	TGTGCCATCAGTGAGTTCCCAGAGCAGTTCTTC
TRBV11-3	TRBD1	15	-	TRBJ2-5	CASSKGTGPQETQYF	TGTGCCAGCAGCAAAGGGACAGGGCCACAAGAGACCCAGTACTTC
TRBV4-3	TRBD1	15	-	TRBJ1-5	CASSQGTGLNQPQHF	TGCGCCAGCAGCCAAGGGACAGGGCTGAATCAGCCCCAGCATTTT
TRBV18	TRBD1	15	-	TRBJ1-4	CASSPPVQGAGKLFF	TGTGCCAGCTCACCACCGGTCCAGGGGGCTGGAAAACTGTTTTTT
TRBV20-1	TRBD1	11	-	TRBJ2-2	CSARDRAELFF	TGCAGTGCTCGGGACAGGGCCGAGCTGTTTTTT
TRBV5-8	-	14	-	TRBJ2-7	CASSWGLGTYEQYF	TGTGCCAGCAGCTGGGGACTGGGGACCTACGAGCAGTACTTC
TRBV5-1	-	13	-	TRBJ2-7	CASSLGGPYEQYF	TGCGCCAGCAGCTTGGGAGGGCCCTACGAGCAGTACTTC
TRBV6-8	TRBD1	13	-	TRBJ2-7	CASSGQGEDEQYF	TGTGCCAGCAGTGGACAGGGAGAGGACGAGCAGTACTTC
TRBV2	TRBD1	18	-	TRBJ2-7	CASRAPYQGAKRTYEQYF	TGTGCCAGCAGGGCCCCTTATCAGGGGGCCAAAAGGACCTACGAGCAGTACTTC
TRBV7-2	TRBD1	13	-	TRBJ2-7	CASSPRQGPEQYF	TGTGCCAGCAGCCCAAGACAGGGCCCCGAGCAGTACTTC
TRBV7-2	TRBD2	14	once	TRBJ2-7	CASSPRLAGVEQYF	TGTGCCAGCAGCCCACGACTAGCGGGAGTCGAGCAGTACTTC
TRBV6-1	-	13	-	TRBJ1-1	CASSDQGNTEAFF	TGTGCCAGCAGTGACCAGGGGAACACTGAAGCTTTCTTT
TRBV13	-	15	-	TRBJ2-5	CASSYRVLGGETQYF	TGTGCCAGCAGCTACCGTGTTCTGGGCGGAGAGACCCAGTACTTC
TRBV7-2	TRBD2	16	-	TRBJ2-5	CASSLKSPGGQETQYF	TGTGCCAGCAGCTTAAAATCCCCGGGAGGGCAAGAGACCCAGTACTTC
TRBV6-1	TRBD2	15	-	TRBJ2-3	CASSSWTSGTDTQYF	TGTGCCAGCAGTTCCTGGACTAGCGGCACAGATACGCAGTATTTT
TRBV6-5	-	12	-	TRBJ2-2	CASGVPRIKLFF	TGTGCCAGCGGGGTACCCCGTATCAAGCTGTTTTTT
TRBV14	-	16	-	TRBJ2-3	CASSQKQRTVTDTQYF	TGTGCCAGCAGCCAAAAGCAAAGGACGGTCACAGATACGCAGTATTTT
TRBV9	-	14	-	TRBJ2-7	CASSSPGTPFEQYF	TGTGCCAGCAGCTCTCCCGGGACACCCTTCGAGCAGTACTTC
TRBV4-1	-	12	-	TRBJ2-7	CASSQEGFKQYF	TGCGCCAGCAGCCAAGAAGGCTTTAAGCAGTACTTC
TRBV11-2	-	14	-	TRBJ2-7	CASSPSLSLYEQYF	TGTGCCAGCTCCCCGAGCCTGAGTCTCTACGAGCAGTACTTC
TRBV5-6	TRBD1	16	-	TRBJ2-2	CASSLFGQAITGELFF	TGTGCCAGCAGCTTGTTCGGACAGGCGATCACCGGGGAGCTGTTTTTT
TRBV29-1	-	14	-	TRBJ2-3	CSVDGRASTDTQYF	TGCAGCGTTGACGGCAGGGCTAGCACAGATACGCAGTATTTT
TRBV30	-	14	-	TRBJ1-2	CAWSVARQGNGYTF	TGTGCCTGGAGTGTAGCTCGACAAGGGAATGGCTACACCTTC
TRBV2	-	14	-	TRBJ1-2	CASRLHPASYGYTF	TGTGCCAGCAGACTTCACCCGGCATCCTATGGCTACACCTTC
TRBV6-1	-	11	-	TRBJ2-7	CASSWDYEQYF	TGTGCCAGCAGTTGGGACTACGAGCAGTACTTC
TRBV19	TRBD1	12	-	TRBJ1-4	CASSIVGQVLFF	TGTGCCAGTAGTATAGTGGGACAGGTGCTGTTTTTT
TRBV6-6	TRBD1	13	-	TRBJ1-6	CASQQGDNSPLHF	TGTGCCAGCCAACAGGGGGATAATTCACCCCTCCACTTT
TRBV6-6	-	13	-	TRBJ2-1	CASSQDSYNEQFF	TGTGCCAGCAGTCAGGACTCGTACAATGAGCAGTTCTTC
TRBV11-3	TRBD2	15	-	TRBJ2-2	CASSLAAGGGGELFF	TGTGCCAGCAGCTTAGCTGCGGGGGGAGGCGGGGAGCTGTTTTTT
TRBV7-2	TRBD1	14	-	TRBJ1-4	CASSLQGADEKLFF	TGTGCCAGCAGCTTACAGGGGGCTGATGAAAAACTGTTTTTT
TRBV9	TRBD1	19	-	TRBJ2-6	CASSLTLGQGAPGANVLTF	TGTGCCAGCAGCCTGACCCTGGGACAGGGGGCGCCTGGGGCCAACGTCCTGACTTTC
TRBV5-6	TRBD1	15	-	TRBJ1-5	CASSARGWSNQPQHF	TGTGCCAGCAGCGCCAGGGGGTGGAGCAATCAGCCCCAGCATTTT
TRBV18	-	12	-	TRBJ2-5	CASSPQGETQYF	TGTGCCAGCTCACCACAGGGAGAGACCCAGTACTTC
TRBV28	-	16	-	TRBJ1-5	CASSLGLQRWDQPQHF	TGTGCCAGCAGTTTAGGGTTACAGCGGTGGGATCAGCCCCAGCATTTT
TRBV19	-	14	few	TRBJ1-1	CASKRQDMNTEAFF	TGTGCCAGTAAGAGACAGGATATGAACACTGAAGCTTTCTTT
TRBV11-2	-	16	-	TRBJ1-6	CASSPLSRGVNSPLHF	TGTGCCAGCAGCCCGTTGTCCCGGGGGGTGAATTCACCCCTCCACTTT
TRBV7-2	-	14	-	TRBJ2-7	CASSSGQSSYEQYF	TGTGCCAGCAGCTCTGGACAGAGCTCCTACGAGCAGTACTTC
TRBV21-1	-	16	-	TRBJ2-3	CASSTRTGQSTDTQYF	TGTGCCAGCAGCACCCGGACGGGACAGAGTACAGATACGCAGTATTTT
TRBV30	TRBD1	14	-	TRBJ1-2	CAWSVNRGRSGYTF	TGTGCCTGGAGTGTAAACAGGGGTAGGAGTGGCTACACCTTC
TRBV27	-	14	-	TRBJ1-1	CASRLQGLNTEAFF	TGTGCCAGCAGGCTACAGGGTTTGAACACTGAAGCTTTCTTT